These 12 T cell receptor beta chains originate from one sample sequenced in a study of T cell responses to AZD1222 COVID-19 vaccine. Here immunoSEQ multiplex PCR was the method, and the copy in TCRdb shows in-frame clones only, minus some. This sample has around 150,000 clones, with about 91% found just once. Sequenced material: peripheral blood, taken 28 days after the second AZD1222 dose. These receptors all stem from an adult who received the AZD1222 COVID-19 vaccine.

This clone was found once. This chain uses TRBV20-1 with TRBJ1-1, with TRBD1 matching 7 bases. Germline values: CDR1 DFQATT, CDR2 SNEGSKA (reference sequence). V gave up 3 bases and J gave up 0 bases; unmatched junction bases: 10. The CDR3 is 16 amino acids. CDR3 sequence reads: CSASWDRGGLNTEAFF. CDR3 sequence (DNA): TGCAGTGCTAGTTGGGACAGAGGGGGATTGAACACTGAAGCTTTCTTT.

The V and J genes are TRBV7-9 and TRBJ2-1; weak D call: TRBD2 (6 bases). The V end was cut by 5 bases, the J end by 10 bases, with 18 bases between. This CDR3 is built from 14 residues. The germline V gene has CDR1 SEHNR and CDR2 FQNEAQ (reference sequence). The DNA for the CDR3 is TGTGCCAGCAGCGCGTCGGGACTGCCGGAGGAGCAGTTCTTC. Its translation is CASSASGLPEEQFF.

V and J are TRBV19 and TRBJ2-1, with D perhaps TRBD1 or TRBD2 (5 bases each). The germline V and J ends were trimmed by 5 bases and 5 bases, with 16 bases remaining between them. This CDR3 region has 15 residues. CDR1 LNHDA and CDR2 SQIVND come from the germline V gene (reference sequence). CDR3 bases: TGTGCCAGTAGTGCCCTGGGGCGGGCGGACAATGAGCAGTTCTTC. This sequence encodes CASSALGRADNEQFF.

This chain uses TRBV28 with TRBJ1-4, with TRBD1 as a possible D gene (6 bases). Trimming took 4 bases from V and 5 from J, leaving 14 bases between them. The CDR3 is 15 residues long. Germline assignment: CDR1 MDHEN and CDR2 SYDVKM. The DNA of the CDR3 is TGTGCCAGCAGTTCCGCGACAGGAGCGAATGAAAAACTGTTTTTT. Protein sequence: CASSSATGANEKLFF. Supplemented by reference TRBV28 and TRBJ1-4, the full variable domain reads DVKVTQSSRYLVKRTGEKVFLECVQDMDHENMFWYRQDPGLGLRLIYFSYDVKMKEKGDIPEGYSVSREKKERFSLILESASTNQTSMYLCASSSATGANEKLFFGSGTQLSVL.

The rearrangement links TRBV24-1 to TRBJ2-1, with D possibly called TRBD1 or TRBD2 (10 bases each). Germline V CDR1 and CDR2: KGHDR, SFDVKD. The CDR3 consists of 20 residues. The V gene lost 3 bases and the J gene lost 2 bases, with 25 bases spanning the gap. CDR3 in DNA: TGTGCCACCAGTGATCCGACAGGGGGCAGGACTAGCGGAACCTACAATGAGCAGTTCTTC. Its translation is CATSDPTGGRTSGTYNEQFF.

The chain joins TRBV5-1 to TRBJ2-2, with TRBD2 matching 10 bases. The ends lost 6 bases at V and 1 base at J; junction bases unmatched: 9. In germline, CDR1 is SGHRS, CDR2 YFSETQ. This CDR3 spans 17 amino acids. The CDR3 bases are TGCGCCAGCAAGTTTACTAGCGGGATTGGGAACACCGGGGAGCTGTTTTTT. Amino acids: CASKFTSGIGNTGELFF.

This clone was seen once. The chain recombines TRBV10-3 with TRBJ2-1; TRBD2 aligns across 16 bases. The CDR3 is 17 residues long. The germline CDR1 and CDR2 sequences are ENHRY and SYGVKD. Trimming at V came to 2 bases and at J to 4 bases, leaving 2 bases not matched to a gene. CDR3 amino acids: CAISEGTSGRAYNEQFF. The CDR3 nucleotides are TGTGCCATCAGTGAGGGGACTAGCGGGAGGGCGTACAATGAGCAGTTCTTC.

Written as DNA, the CDR3 is TGTGCCAGCGCGGGGAGGGGCGGCGGCGAGCAGTACTTC. Amino acids: CASAGRGGGEQYF. This chain links TRBV27 with TRBJ2-7; TRBD2 aligns across 7 bases. V was clipped by 8 bases and J by 6 bases; unmatched bases: 10. Germline V CDR1 and CDR2: MNHEY, SMNVEV (reference sequence). The CDR3 consists of 13 residues.

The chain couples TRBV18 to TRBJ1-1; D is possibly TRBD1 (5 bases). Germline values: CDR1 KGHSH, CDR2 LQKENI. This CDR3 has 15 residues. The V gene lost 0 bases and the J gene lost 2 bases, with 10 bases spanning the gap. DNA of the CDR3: TGTGCCAGCTCACCACCGGGGGGGAAAAACACTGAAGCTTTCTTT. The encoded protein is CASSPPGGKNTEAFF.

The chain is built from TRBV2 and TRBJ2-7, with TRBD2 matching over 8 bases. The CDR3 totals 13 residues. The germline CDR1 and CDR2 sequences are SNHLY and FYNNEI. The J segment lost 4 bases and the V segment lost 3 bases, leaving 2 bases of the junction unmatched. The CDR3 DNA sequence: TGTGCCAGCAGTGAGGGCGGGAGGTACGAGCAGTACTTC. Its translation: CASSEGGRYEQYF.

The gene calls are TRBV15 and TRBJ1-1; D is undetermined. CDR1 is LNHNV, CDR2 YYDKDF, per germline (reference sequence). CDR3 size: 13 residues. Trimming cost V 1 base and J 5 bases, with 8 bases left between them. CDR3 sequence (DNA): TGTGCCACCAGCAGAGTGGTTAATACTGAAGCTTTCTTT. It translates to CATSRVVNTEAFF.

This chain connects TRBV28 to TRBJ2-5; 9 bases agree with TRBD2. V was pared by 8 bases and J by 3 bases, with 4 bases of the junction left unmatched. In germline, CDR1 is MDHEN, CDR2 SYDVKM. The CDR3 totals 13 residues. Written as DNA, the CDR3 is TGTGCCAGCCGGCGGGGGGGTAAAGAGACCCAGTACTTC. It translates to CASRRGGKETQYF. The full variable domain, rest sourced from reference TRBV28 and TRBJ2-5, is DVKVTQSSRYLVKRTGEKVFLECVQDMDHENMFWYRQDPGLGLRLIYFSYDVKMKEKGDIPEGYSVSREKKERFSLILESASTNQTSMYLCASRRGGKETQYFGPGTRLLVL.